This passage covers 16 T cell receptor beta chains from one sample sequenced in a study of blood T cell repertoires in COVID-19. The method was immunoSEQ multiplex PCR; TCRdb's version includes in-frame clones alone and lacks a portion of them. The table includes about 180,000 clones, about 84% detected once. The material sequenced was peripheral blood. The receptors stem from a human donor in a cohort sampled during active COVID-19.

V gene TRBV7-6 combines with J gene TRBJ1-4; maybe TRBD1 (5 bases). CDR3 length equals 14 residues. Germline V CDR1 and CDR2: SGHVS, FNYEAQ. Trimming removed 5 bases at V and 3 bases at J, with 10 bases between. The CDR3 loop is CASSPGGANEKLFF. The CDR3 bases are TGTGCCAGCAGCCCGGGAGGGGCTAATGAAAAACTGTTTTTT.

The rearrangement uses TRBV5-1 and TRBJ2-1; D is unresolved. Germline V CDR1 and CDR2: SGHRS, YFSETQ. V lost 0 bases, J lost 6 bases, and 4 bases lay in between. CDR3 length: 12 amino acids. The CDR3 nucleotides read TGCGCCAGCAGCTTGGCCGGCAATGAGCAGTTCTTC. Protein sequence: CASSLAGNEQFF.

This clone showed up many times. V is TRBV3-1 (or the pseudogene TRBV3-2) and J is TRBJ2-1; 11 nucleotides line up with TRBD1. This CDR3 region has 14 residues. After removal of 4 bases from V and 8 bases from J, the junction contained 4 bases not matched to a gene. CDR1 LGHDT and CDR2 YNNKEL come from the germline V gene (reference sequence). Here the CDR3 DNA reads TGTGCCAGCAGCCGGGACAGGGGGAGTGATGAGCAGTTCTTC. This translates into CASSRDRGSDEQFF.

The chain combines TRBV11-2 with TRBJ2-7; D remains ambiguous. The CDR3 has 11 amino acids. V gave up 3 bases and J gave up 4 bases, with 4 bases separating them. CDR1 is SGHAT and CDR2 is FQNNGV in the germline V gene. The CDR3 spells CASSFRYEQYF. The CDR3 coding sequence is TGTGCCAGCAGCTTTAGATACGAGCAGTACTTC.

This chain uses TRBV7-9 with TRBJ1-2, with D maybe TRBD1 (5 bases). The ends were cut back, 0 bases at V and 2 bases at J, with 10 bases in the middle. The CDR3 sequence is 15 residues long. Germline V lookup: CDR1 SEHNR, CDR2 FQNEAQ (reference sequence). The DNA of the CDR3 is TGTGCCAGCAGCTTAGCCACAGGTTGGAACTATGGCTACACCTTC. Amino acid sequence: CASSLATGWNYGYTF.

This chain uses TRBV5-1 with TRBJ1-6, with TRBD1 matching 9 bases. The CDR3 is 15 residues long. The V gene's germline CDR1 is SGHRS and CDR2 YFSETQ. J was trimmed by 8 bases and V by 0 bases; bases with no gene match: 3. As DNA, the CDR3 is TGCGCCAGCAGCTTGGCCGGACAGGGGTATTCACCCCTCCACTTT. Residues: CASSLAGQGYSPLHF.

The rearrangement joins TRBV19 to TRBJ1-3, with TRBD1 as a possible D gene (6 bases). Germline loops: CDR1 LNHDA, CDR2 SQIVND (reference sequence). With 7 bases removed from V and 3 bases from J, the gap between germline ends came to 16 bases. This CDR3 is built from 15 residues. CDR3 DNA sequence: TGTGCCAGTAATACAGGGTCAACAAGTGGAAACACCATATATTTT. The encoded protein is CASNTGSTSGNTIYF.

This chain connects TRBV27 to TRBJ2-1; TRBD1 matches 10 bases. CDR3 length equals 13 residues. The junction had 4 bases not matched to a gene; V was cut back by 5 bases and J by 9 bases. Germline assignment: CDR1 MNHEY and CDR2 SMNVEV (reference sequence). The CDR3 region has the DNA TGTGCCAGCAGTAACCGGGACAGGGGTGAGCAGTTCTTC. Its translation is CASSNRDRGEQFF.

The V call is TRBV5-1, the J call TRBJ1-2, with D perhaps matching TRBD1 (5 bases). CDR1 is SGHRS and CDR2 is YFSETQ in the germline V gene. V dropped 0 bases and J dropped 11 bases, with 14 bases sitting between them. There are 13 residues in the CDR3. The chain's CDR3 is CASSLGQPTGYTF. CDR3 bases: TGCGCCAGCAGCTTGGGACAGCCAACGGGTTACACCTTC. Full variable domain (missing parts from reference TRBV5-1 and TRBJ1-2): KAGVTQTPRYLIKTRGQQVTLSCSPISGHRSVSWYQQTPGQGLQFLFEYFSETQRNKGNFPGRFSGRQFSNSRSEMNVSTLELGDSALYLCASSLGQPTGYTFGSGTRLTVV.

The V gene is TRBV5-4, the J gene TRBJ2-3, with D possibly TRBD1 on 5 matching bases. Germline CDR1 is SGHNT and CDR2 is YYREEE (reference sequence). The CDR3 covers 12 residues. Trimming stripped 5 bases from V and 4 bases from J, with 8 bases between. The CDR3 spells CASRLGADTQYF. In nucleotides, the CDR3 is TGTGCCAGCAGGCTAGGGGCAGATACGCAGTATTTT.

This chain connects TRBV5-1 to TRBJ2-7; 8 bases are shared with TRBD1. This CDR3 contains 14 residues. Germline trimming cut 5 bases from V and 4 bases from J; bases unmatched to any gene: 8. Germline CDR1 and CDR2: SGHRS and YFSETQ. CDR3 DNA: TGCGCCAGCAGGGCCGAAGGACAGGGTTACGAGCAGTACTTC. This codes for CASRAEGQGYEQYF.

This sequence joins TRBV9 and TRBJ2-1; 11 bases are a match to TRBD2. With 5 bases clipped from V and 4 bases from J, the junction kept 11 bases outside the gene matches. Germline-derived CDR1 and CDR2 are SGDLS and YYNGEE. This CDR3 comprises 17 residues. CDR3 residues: CASSLGGGLAVYNEQFF. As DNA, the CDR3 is TGTGCCAGCAGTCTAGGAGGGGGACTAGCGGTTTACAATGAGCAGTTCTTC.

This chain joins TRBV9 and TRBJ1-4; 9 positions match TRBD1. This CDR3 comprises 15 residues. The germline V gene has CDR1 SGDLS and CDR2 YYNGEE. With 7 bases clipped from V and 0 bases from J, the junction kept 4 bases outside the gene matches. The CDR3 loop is CASGGQGATNEKLFF. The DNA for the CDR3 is TGTGCCAGCGGGGGACAGGGCGCAACTAATGAAAAACTGTTTTTT.

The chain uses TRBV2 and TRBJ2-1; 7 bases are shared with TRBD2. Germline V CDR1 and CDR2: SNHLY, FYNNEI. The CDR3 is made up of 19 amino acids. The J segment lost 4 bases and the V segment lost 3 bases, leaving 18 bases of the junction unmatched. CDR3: CASSEGESSGGRVYNEQFF. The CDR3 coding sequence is TGTGCCAGCAGTGAGGGAGAATCTTCCGGGGGGAGGGTTTACAATGAGCAGTTCTTC.

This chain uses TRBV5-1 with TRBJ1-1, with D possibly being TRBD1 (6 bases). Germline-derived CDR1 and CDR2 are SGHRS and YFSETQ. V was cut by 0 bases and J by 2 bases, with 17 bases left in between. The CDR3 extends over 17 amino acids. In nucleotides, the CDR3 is TGCGCCAGCAGCTTGGAGCGGGGGGCTTCGATTAACACTGAAGCTTTCTTT. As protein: CASSLERGASINTEAFF.

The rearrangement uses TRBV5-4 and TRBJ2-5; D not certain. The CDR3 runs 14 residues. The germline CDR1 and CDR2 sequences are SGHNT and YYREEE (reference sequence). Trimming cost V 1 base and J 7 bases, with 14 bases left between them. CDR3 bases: TGTGCCAGCAGCTTGAGTGTCCCTCCAGGGACCCAGTACTTC. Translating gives CASSLSVPPGTQYF.